The 15 T cell receptor beta chains below come from one sample, sequenced in a study of T-cell memory formation after mild COVID-19. MiXCR, run by TCRdb on the 5' RACE reads, gives a single entry per CDR3 protein. The profile covers roughly 130,000 distinct CDR3 sequences, with approximately 17% appearing a single time and approximately 4.7% taken by the ten largest. The sample comprised PBMCs or a T cell subset sorted from them (not recorded which). The receptors here all came from a man between 18 and 35 years old who had mild COVID-19 (a few samples of this study predate the infection). Cell type and time point are not known.

The V and J genes are TRBV7-9 and TRBJ2-1; D call uncertain. The ends were cut back, 7 bases at V and 6 bases at J, with 10 bases in the middle. The CDR3 consists of 12 residues. Germline V gives CDR1 SEHNR, CDR2 FQNEAQ (reference sequence). The CDR3 spells CASTPWPNEQFF. The CDR3 bases are TGTGCCAGCACCCCCTGGCCCAATGAGCAGTTCTTC.

The gene calls are TRBV4-3 and TRBJ2-3; D remains ambiguous. CDR1 LGHNA and CDR2 YSLEER come from the germline V gene. Deletions cut 4 bases from V and 6 bases from J, with 8 bases between. This CDR3 contains 12 residues. The CDR3 loop reads CASSPDMDTQYF. As DNA, the CDR3 is TGCGCCAGCAGCCCGGATATGGATACGCAGTATTTT.

The chain recombines TRBV2 with TRBJ2-5; D not certain. Germline assignment: CDR1 SNHLY and CDR2 FYNNEI. V was cut by 3 bases and J by 4 bases, with 6 bases left in between. This CDR3 is 12 amino acids long. DNA for the CDR3: TGTGCCAGCAGTGACCGCGGAGAGACCCAGTACTTC. Translating gives CASSDRGETQYF.

This clonotype has at least ten counts. This chain uses TRBV4-2 with TRBJ2-1, with D hard to call. CDR1 and CDR2 (germline): LGHNA, YNFKEQ. V dropped 0 bases and J dropped 4 bases, with 13 bases sitting between them. The length of the CDR3 is 16 residues. The DNA of the CDR3 is TGTGCCAGCAGCCAAGATTTCAGTTTGGAGTACAATGAGCAGTTCTTC. This translates into CASSQDFSLEYNEQFF.

The chain links TRBV5-4 to TRBJ2-3, with D perhaps TRBD2 (5 bases). CDR1 is SGHNT, CDR2 YYREEE, per germline (reference sequence). V lost 2 bases, J lost 1 base, and 11 bases lay in between. The CDR3 is 15 amino acids. The CDR3 sequence: CASSFGGPRTDTQYF. CDR3 DNA sequence: TGTGCCAGCAGCTTTGGCGGGCCACGCACAGATACGCAGTATTTT. Drawing the rest from reference TRBV5-4 and TRBJ2-3, the complete variable domain is ETGVTQSPTHLIKTRGQQVTLRCSSQSGHNTVSWYQQALGQGPQFIFQYYREEENGRGNFPPRFSGLQFPNYSSELNVNALELDDSALYLCASSFGGPRTDTQYFGPGTRLTVL.

The genes are TRBV6-2 or TRBV6-3 and TRBJ2-2; no clear D gene. Germline V CDR1 and CDR2: MNHEY, SVGEGT. V gave up 0 bases and J gave up 0 bases, with 8 bases separating them. CDR3 length: 16 amino acids. The CDR3 DNA reads TGTGCCAGCAGTTACTCGCAGGAAACGAACACCGGGGAGCTGTTTTTT. Translating gives CASSYSQETNTGELFF.

This chain uses TRBV4-1 with TRBJ2-1, with 11 bases lining up with TRBD2. Germline loops: CDR1 MGHRA, CDR2 YSYEKL. CDR3 length: 18 amino acids. After removal of 3 bases from V and 0 bases from J, the junction contained 7 bases not matched to a gene. In DNA, the CDR3 is TGCGCCAGCAGCCAGGGCGGGACTAGCGGCCGCTCCTACAATGAGCAGTTCTTC. Protein product: CASSQGGTSGRSYNEQFF.

This clonotype showed up just a few times. This chain's CDR3 is CATSRDNGGNIQYF. As DNA, the CDR3 is TGTGCCACCAGCAGAGATAATGGGGGGAACATTCAGTACTTC. The chain has TRBV15 and TRBJ2-4; a possible D gene is TRBD2 (6 bases). The germline CDR1 and CDR2 sequences are LNHNV and YYDKDF (reference sequence). Trimming took off 0 bases at V and 7 bases at J, with 10 bases between the two ends. The CDR3 is 14 amino acids.

The chain recombines TRBV6-4 with TRBJ1-6; weak D call: TRBD1 (5 bases). There are 14 residues in the CDR3. Germline CDR1 is MRHNA and CDR2 is SNTAGT. Trimming took 4 bases from V and 8 from J, leaving 12 bases between them. The CDR3: CASSVGQGDSPLHF. The CDR3 nucleotides read TGTGCCAGCAGTGTAGGGCAGGGAGATTCACCCCTCCACTTT.

The gene calls are TRBV7-6 and TRBJ2-5; 8 nucleotides line up with TRBD2. Trimming at V came to 6 bases and at J to 4 bases, leaving 13 bases not matched to a gene. The CDR3 runs 16 residues. CDR1 and CDR2 (germline): SGHVS, FNYEAQ. CDR3 coding DNA: TGTGCCAGCAGTGGGCGGGGGGTCACGGAGGGAGAGACCCAGTACTTC. It encodes CASSGRGVTEGETQYF.

This clonotype was detected a few times. The J gene is TRBJ2-1, the V gene TRBV18; 12 bases fit TRBD2. The CDR3 has 16 amino acids. Trimming at V came to 1 base and at J to 7 bases, leaving 5 bases not matched to a gene. The V gene's germline CDR1 is KGHSH and CDR2 LQKENI. The CDR3 loop reads CASSPLGLAGRNEQFF. As DNA, the CDR3 is TGTGCCAGCTCACCACTAGGACTAGCGGGGAGGAATGAGCAGTTCTTC.

This clonotype was counted only a few times. The chain uses TRBV29-1 and TRBJ2-2, with 7 nucleotides matching TRBD1. The length of the CDR3 is 12 residues. From germline, CDR1 is SQVTM and CDR2 ANQGSEA. The CDR3 nucleotides read TGCGCCCGGACAGGGAACACCGGGGAGCTGTTTTTT. It is translated as CARTGNTGELFF.

The chain joins TRBV5-5 to TRBJ1-2, with 12 positions matching TRBD1. The CDR3 runs to 14 residues. From germline, CDR1 is SGHKS and CDR2 YYEKEE (reference sequence). V lost 4 bases, J lost 6 bases, and 4 bases stayed unmatched. The CDR3 is CASSGTGGANGYTF. In DNA form, the CDR3 reads TGTGCCAGCAGCGGGACAGGGGGCGCGAATGGCTACACCTTC.

The chain uses TRBV7-2 and TRBJ1-2; no firm D call. V dropped 4 bases and J dropped 0 bases, with 15 bases sitting between them. Germline CDR1 reads SGHTA; CDR2 reads FQGNSA. This CDR3 contains 16 residues. CDR3 amino acids: CASSSPDRRANYGYTF. The CDR3 DNA is TGTGCCAGCAGCTCCCCTGACCGTAGAGCTAACTATGGCTACACCTTC.

This clonotype has more than one count but fewer than ten. This chain joins TRBV7-6 and TRBJ2-7; maybe TRBD2 (5 bases). This CDR3 spans 14 amino acids. V lost 0 bases and J 6 bases, leaving 12 bases between the germline ends. Germline V gene sequence: CDR1 SGHVS, CDR2 FNYEAQ. CDR3 amino acids: CASSLARVGSEQYF. The CDR3 coding sequence is TGTGCCAGCAGCTTAGCGCGGGTGGGCTCCGAGCAGTACTTC. Based on the CDR3 plus reference TRBV7-6 and TRBJ2-7, the full variable domain is GAGVSQSPRYKVTKRGQDVALRCDPISGHVSLYWYRQALGQGPEFLTYFNYEAQQDKSGLPNDRFSAERPEGSISTLTIQRTEQRDSAMYRCASSLARVGSEQYFGPGTRLTVT.